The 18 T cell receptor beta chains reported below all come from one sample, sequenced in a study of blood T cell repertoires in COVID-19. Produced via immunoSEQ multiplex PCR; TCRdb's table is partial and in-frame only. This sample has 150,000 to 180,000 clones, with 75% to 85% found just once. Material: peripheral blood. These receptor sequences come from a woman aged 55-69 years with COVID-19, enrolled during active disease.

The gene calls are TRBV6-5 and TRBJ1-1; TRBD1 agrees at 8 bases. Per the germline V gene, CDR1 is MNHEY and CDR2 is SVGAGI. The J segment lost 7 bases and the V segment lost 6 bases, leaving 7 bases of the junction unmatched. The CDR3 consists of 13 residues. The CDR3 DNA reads TGTGCCAGCAGCCACACCGGACAGGGTGAAGCTTTCTTT. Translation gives CASSHTGQGEAFF.

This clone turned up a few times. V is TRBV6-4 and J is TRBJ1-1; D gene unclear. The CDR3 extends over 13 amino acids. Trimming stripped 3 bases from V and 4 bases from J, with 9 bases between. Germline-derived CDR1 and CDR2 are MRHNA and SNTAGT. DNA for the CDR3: TGTGCCAGCAGTGAGGTGGAGGGCACTGAAGCTTTCTTT. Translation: CASSEVEGTEAFF.

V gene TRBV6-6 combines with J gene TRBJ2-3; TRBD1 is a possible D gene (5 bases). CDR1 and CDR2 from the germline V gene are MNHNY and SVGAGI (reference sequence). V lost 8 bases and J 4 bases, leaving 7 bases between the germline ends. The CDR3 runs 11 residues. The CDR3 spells CASGASDTQYF. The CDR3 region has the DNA TGTGCCAGCGGGGCATCAGATACGCAGTATTTT.

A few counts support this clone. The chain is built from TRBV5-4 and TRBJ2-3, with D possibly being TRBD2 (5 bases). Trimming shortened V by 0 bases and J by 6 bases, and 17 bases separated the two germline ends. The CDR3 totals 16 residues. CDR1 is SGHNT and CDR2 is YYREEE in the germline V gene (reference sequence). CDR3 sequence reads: CASSLDWAGSRDTQYF. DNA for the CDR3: TGTGCCAGCAGCTTGGACTGGGCGGGTTCACGTGATACGCAGTATTTT.

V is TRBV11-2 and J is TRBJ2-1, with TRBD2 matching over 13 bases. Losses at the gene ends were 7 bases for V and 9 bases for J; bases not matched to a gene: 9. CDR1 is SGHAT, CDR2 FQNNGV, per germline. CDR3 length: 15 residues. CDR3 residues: CASTRTSGSLVEQFF. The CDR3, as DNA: TGTGCCAGCACCAGGACTAGCGGGAGTCTGGTTGAGCAGTTCTTC.

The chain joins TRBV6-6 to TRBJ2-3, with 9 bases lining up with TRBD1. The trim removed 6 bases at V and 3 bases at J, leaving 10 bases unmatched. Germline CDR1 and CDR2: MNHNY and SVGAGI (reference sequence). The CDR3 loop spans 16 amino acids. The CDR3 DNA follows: TGTGCCAGCAGCCAAACGACCGGGACAGGGACAGATACGCAGTATTTT. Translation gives CASSQTTGTGTDTQYF.

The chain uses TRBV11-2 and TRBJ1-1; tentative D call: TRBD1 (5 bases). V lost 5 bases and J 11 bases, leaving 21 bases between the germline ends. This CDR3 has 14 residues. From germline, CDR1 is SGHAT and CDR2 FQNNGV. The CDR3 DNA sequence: TGTGCCAGCAGCCCGGGAGGGGAGATAAGGACGGCTTTCTTT. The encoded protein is CASSPGGEIRTAFF.

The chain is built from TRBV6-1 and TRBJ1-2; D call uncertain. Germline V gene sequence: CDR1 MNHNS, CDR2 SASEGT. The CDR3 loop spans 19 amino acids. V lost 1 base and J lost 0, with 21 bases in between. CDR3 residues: CASSEDGPGGLLANYGYTF. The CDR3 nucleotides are TGTGCCAGCAGTGAAGATGGGCCAGGAGGGCTACTCGCTAACTATGGCTACACCTTC.

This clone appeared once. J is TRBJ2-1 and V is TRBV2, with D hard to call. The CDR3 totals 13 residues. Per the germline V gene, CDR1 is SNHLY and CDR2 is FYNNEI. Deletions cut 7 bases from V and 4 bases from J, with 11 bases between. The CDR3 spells CASNRGQYNEQFF. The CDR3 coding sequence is TGTGCCAGCAATCGAGGTCAATACAATGAGCAGTTCTTC. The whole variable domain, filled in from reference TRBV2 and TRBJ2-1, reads EPEVTQTPSHQVTQMGQEVILRCVPISNHLYFYWYRQILGQKVEFLVSFYNNEISEKSEIFDDQFSVERPDGSNFTLKIRSTKLEDSAMYFCASNRGQYNEQFFGPGTRLTVL.

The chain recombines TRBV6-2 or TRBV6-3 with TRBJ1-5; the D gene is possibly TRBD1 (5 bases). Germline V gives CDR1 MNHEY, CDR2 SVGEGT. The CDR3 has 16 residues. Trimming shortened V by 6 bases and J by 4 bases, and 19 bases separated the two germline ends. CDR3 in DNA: TGTGCCAGCAGCTCTCCGGGCAGGGAAAGTAATCAGCCCCAGCATTTT. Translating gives CASSSPGRESNQPQHF.

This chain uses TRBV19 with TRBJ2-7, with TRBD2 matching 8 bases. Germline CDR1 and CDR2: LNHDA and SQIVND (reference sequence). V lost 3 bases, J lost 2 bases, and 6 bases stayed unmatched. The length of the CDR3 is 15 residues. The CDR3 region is CASSMIGAGAYEQYF. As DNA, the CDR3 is TGTGCCAGTAGTATGATTGGAGCGGGAGCCTACGAGCAGTACTTC.

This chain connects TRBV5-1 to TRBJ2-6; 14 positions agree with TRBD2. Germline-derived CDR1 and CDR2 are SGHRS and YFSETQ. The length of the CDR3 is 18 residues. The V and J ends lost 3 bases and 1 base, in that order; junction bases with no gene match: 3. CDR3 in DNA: TGCGCCAGCAGCTCGGGACTAGCGGGGGCTTCTGGGGCCAACGTCCTGACTTTC. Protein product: CASSSGLAGASGANVLTF.

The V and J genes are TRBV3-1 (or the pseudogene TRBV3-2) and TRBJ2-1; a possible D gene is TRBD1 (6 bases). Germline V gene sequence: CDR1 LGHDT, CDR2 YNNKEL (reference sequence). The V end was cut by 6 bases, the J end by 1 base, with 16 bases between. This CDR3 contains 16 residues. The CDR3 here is CASSGGLGLSYNEQFF. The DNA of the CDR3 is TGTGCCAGCAGTGGGGGCCTTGGGTTATCCTACAATGAGCAGTTCTTC.

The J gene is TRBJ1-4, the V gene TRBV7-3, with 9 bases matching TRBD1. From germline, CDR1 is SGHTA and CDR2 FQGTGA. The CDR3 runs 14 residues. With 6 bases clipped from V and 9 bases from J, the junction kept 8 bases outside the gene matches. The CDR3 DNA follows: TGTGCCAGCAGGGCGGGACAGGGCGGAAAAAAACTGTTTTTT. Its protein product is CASRAGQGGKKLFF.

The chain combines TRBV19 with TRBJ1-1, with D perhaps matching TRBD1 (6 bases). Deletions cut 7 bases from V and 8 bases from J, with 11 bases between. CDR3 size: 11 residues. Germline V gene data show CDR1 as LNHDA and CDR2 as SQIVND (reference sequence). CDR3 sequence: CASILGQEAFF. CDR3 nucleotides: TGTGCCAGTATCCTCGGACAGGAAGCTTTCTTT.

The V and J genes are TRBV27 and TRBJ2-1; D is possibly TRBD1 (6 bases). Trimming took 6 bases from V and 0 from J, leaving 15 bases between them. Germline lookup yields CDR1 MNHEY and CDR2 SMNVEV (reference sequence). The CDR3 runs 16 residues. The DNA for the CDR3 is TGTGCCAGCAGGTGGACCCGACAGGCCTCCTACAATGAGCAGTTCTTC. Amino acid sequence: CASRWTRQASYNEQFF.

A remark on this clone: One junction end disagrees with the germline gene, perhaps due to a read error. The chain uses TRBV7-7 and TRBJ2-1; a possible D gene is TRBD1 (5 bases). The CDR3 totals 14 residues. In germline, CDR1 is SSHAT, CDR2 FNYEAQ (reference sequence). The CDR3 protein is CASSLSRVSNEQFF. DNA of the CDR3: TGTGCTAGCAGCTTAAGCAGGGTCAGCAATGAGCAGTTCTTC.

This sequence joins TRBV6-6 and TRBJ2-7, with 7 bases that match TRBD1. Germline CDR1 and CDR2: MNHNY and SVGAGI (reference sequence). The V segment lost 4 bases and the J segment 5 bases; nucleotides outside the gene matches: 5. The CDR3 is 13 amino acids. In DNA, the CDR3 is TGTGCCAGCAGTTTAGACAGGGTCCACGAGCAGTACGTC. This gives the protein CASSLDRVHEQYV.